This entry features one T cell receptor beta chain sequence. Germline V CDR1 and CDR2: LGHDT, YNNKEL (reference sequence). The V gene end was trimmed by 1 base and the J gene end by 3 bases; junction bases not matched to a gene: 3. CDR3 length: 16 amino acids. This entry is derived from a study of blood T cell repertoires in COVID-19. Looking at the study overall: From the United States, Italy and Spain came samples of acute and convalescent COVID-19. Nucleic acid was either cDNA or gDNA, and it came from T cells, B-cell-depleted T cells, or PBMCs.

In the original processing: Estimated nucleated cell counts came from reference gene primer amplification. TCRdb keeps only in-frame clones here, not all; method: immunoSEQ multiplex PCR. V, J and clone size reflect that table, while D and trimming were determined from the DNA. The table includes 250,000 or so clones, 86% detected once. This receptor was taken from an older man with acute or convalescent COVID-19. The genes are TRBV3-1 (or the pseudogene TRBV3-2) and TRBJ2-5, with TRBD2 matching 12 bases. The sample was peripheral blood. In DNA, the CDR3 is TGTGCCAGCAGCCAAGGACTAGCGGGAGCAGAAGAGACCCAGTACTTC. It translates to CASSQGLAGAEETQYF.